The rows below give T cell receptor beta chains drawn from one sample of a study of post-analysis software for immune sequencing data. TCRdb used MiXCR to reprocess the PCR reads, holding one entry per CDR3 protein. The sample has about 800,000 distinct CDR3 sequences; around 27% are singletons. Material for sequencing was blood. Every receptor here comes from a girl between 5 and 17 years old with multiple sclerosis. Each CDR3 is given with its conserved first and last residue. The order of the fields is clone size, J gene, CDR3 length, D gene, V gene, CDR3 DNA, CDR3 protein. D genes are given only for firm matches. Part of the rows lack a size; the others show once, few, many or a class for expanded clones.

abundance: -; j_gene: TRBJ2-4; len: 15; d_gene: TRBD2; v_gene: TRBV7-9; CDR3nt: TGTGCCAGCAGCTTAGCCGGGGGGTCCAAAAACATTCAGTACTTC; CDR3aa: CASSLAGGSKNIQYF
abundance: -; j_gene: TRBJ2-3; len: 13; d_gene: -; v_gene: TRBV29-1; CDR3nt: TGCAGCGTTTTCCGGGTACTCACAGATACGCAGTATTTT; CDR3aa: CSVFRVLTDTQYF
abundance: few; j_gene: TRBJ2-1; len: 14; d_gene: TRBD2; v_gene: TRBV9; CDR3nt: TGTGCCAGCACCCGACTAGCGGGAGGGCATGAGCAGTTCTTC; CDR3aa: CASTRLAGGHEQFF
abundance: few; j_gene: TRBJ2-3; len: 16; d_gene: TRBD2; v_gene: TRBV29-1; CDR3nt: TGCAGCGTTGGAGGACTAGCGGGAGGTCTGGCAGATACGCAGTATTTT; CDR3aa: CSVGGLAGGLADTQYF
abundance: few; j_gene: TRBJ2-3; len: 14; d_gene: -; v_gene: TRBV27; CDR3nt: TGTGCCAGCAGTTCGAAAGTAAGCACAGATACGCAGTATTTT; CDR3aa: CASSSKVSTDTQYF
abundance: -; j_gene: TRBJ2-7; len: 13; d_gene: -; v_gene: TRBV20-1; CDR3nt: TGCAGTGCCGGTGAGGCAGACTACAATGAGCAGTACTTC; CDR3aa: CSAGEADYNEQYF
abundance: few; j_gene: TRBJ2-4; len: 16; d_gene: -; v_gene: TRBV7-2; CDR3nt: TGTGCCAGCAGCTTAGCCTCAGTTTTAGCCAAAAACATTCAGTACTTC; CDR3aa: CASSLASVLAKNIQYF
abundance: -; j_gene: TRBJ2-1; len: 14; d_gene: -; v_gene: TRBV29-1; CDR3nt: TGCAGCGTTGACCCGCCCGCGTATTACAATGAGCAGTTCTTC; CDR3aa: CSVDPPAYYNEQFF
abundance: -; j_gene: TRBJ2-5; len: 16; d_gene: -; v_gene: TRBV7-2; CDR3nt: TGTGCCAGCAGCCCGACCGGAAGTGGGGTGGCGAGGGCCCAGTACTTC; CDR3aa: CASSPTGSGVARAQYF
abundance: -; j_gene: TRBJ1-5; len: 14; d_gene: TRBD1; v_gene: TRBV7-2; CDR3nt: TGTGCCAGCAGCTTCGACAGGGACAATCAGCCCCAGCATTTT; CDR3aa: CASSFDRDNQPQHF
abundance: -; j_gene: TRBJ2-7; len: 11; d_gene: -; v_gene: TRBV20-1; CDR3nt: TGCAGTGCTAGAGATTGGCCCGAGCAGTACTTC; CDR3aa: CSARDWPEQYF
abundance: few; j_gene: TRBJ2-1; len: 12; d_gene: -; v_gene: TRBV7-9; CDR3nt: TGTGCCAGCGCTCGCCTACCTAATGAGCAGTTCTTC; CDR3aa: CASARLPNEQFF
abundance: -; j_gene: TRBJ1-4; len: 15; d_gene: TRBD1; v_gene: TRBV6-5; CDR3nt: TGTGCCAGCAGGGGCCCCCGACAGGGGATGAGAAAACTGTTTTTT; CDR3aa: CASRGPRQGMRKLFF
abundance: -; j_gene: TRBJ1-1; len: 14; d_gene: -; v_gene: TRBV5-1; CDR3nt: TGCGCCAGCAGGCCGTACGAGGGGAACACTGAAGCTTTCTTT; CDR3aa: CASRPYEGNTEAFF
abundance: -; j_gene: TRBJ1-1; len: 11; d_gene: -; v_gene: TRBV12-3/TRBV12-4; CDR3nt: TGTGCCAGCAGTTCCGGGCCCGAAGCTTTCTTT; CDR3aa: CASSSGPEAFF
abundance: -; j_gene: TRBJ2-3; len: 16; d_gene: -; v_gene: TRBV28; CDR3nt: TGTGCCAGCAGTGGAGGGGGGGGCGCGAGGGCAGATACGCAGTATTTT; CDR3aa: CASSGGGGARADTQYF
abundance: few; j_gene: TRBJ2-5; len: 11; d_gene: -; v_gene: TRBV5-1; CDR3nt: TGCGCCAGCAGCTCCTCCCGCGACCAGTACTTC; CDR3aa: CASSSSRDQYF
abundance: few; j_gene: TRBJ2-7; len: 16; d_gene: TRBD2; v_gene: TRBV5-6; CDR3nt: TGTGCCAGCAGCCAACGACTAGCGGGAGGGGTTGACGAGCAGTACTTC; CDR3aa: CASSQRLAGGVDEQYF
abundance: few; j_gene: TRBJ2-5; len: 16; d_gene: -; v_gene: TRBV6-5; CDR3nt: TGTGCCAGCAGTTACTCGCGGACGACCGTCCAAGAGACCCAGTACTTC; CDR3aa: CASSYSRTTVQETQYF
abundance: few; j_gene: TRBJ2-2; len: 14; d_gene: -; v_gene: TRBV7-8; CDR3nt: TGTGCCAGCAGCCAGGACAGTAACACCGGGGAGCTGTTTTTT; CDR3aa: CASSQDSNTGELFF
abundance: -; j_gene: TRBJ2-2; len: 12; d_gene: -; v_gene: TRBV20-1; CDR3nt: TGCAGTGCTGGACAGAACACCGGGGAGCTGTTTTTT; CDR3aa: CSAGQNTGELFF
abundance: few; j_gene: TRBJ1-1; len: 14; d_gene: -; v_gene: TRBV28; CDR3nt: TGTGCCAGCAGTCCCCGGGAGGGGCGTATTGAAGCTTTCTTT; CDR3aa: CASSPREGRIEAFF
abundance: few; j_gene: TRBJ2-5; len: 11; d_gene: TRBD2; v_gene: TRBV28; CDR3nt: TGTGCCAGCAGTTTTCGGGAGGCCCAGTACTTC; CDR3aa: CASSFREAQYF
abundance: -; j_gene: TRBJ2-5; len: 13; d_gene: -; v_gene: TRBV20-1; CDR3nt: TGCAGTGCTCAGGGGCAGAGCTGGAAGACCCAGTACTTC; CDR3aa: CSAQGQSWKTQYF
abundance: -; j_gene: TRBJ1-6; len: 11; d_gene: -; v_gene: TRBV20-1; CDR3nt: TGCAGTGCTAGAGATAAAGGCCCCCTCCACTTT; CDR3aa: CSARDKGPLHF
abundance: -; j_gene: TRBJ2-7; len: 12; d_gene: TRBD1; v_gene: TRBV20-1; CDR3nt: TGCAGCGCCCCCCCGACAGGGCACGAGCAGTACTTC; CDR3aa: CSAPPTGHEQYF
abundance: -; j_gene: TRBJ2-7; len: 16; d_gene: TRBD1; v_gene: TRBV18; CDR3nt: TGTGCCAGCTCAGCCCGACCGGGACAGGGAACCAACGAGCAGTACTTC; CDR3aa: CASSARPGQGTNEQYF
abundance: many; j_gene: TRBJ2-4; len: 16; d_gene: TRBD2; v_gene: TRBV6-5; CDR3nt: TGTGCCAGCAGCGCACTAGCGGGGGGTCATAAGAACATTCAGTACTTC; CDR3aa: CASSALAGGHKNIQYF